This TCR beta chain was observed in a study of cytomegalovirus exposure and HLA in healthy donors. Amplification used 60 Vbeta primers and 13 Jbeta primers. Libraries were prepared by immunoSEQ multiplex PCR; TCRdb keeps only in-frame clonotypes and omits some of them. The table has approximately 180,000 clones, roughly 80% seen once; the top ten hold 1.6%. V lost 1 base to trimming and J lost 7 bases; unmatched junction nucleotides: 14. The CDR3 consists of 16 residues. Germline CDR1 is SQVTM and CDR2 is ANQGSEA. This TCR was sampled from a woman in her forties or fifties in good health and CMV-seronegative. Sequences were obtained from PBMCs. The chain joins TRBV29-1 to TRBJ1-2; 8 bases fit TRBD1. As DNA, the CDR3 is TGCAGCGTTGAAGTCCGGACAGGGTCCGCTTCGGGTGGCTACACCTTC. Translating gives CSVEVRTGSASGGYTF.